Following are 15 T cell receptor beta chains from one sample sequenced in a study of shared clonotypes between healthy human individuals. Clones were read by immunoSEQ multiplex PCR, and TCRdb kept only the in-frame ones, dropping some. In the table there are about 120,000 clones, around 65% of which are singletons. The sequenced sample consisted of memory CD8+ T cells sorted from blood. Subset in this sample: CD45RO+ cells pooled with CCR7-negative TemRA cells. These receptor sequences come from a woman in her 30s in good health.

The chain combines TRBV28 with TRBJ2-5, with 9 bases that match TRBD2. The length of the CDR3 is 15 residues. After removal of 5 bases from V and 5 bases from J, the junction contained 9 bases not matched to a gene. CDR1 is MDHEN and CDR2 is SYDVKM in the germline V gene. DNA for the CDR3: TGTGCCAGCAGTACGGCGGGAGGGCCCCGGGAGACCCAGTACTTC. This translates into CASSTAGGPRETQYF.

This clone was seen ten or more times. The chain links TRBV11-2 to TRBJ2-3; the match to TRBD2 covers 8 bases. The V and J ends lost 5 bases and 7 bases, in that order; junction bases with no gene match: 5. CDR3 length equals 13 residues. Germline V gene sequence: CDR1 SGHAT, CDR2 FQNNGV. The DNA for the CDR3 is TGTGCCAGCAGCCCAGCGGGAGAAAATACGCAGTATTTT. Translation gives CASSPAGENTQYF.

DNA of the CDR3: TGTGCCAGCCGAATGGGGAATGAGCAGTTCTTC. Translating gives CASRMGNEQFF. The chain uses TRBV28 and TRBJ2-1; D gene unclear. Germline CDR1 reads MDHEN; CDR2 reads SYDVKM. Trimming removed 8 bases at V and 7 bases at J, with 9 bases between. This CDR3 is 11 amino acids long.

This clone was picked up a small number of times. This chain joins TRBV29-1 and TRBJ2-7; D call uncertain. Germline CDR1 SQVTM, CDR2 ANQGSEA. The CDR3 runs 12 residues. Trimming stripped 4 bases from V and 6 bases from J, with 13 bases between. The CDR3 sequence is CSVVNSRREQYF. DNA for the CDR3: TGCAGCGTTGTTAACAGTAGGCGCGAGCAGTACTTC.

Notes on this clone: A far larger clone is off by one base, so a read error is likely. Other DNA sequences within the sample encode an identical CDR3. The gene calls are TRBV25-1 and TRBJ2-7, with 9 bases that match TRBD2. From germline, CDR1 is MGHDK and CDR2 SYGVNS. There are 15 residues in the CDR3. CDR3 nucleotide sequence: TGTGCTAGCAGTGGAAATAGCGGGAGTAACTACGAGCAGTACTTC. Its translation: CASSGNSGSNYEQYF.

In its sample, this clone was seen a few times. The chain employs TRBV7-9 and TRBJ2-7, with TRBD1 matching 8 bases. The germline V gene has CDR1 SEHNR and CDR2 FQNEAQ (reference sequence). CDR3 length equals 17 residues. The V gene end was trimmed by 5 bases and the J gene end by 4 bases; junction bases not matched to a gene: 16. The CDR3 region has the DNA TGTGCCAGCAGCCCCCCCGTTCCGGGACAGGTAGGGTACGAGCAGTACTTC. This codes for CASSPPVPGQVGYEQYF.

V gene TRBV10-3 combines with J gene TRBJ2-2; TRBD2 is a possible D gene (6 bases). The CDR3 is made up of 16 amino acids. Germline CDR1 and CDR2: ENHRY and SYGVKD. The V and J ends lost 3 bases and 8 bases respectively, with 19 bases between them. CDR3: CAISEFRGTRPGELFF. CDR3 sequence (DNA): TGTGCCATCAGTGAATTCCGGGGGACTCGCCCTGGGGAGCTGTTTTTT.

V is TRBV7-9 and J is TRBJ2-1, with 13 nucleotides matching TRBD2. The CDR3 contains 15 residues. With V trimmed by 6 bases and J by 6 bases, 5 bases remained unmatched. Germline loops: CDR1 SEHNR, CDR2 FQNEAQ (reference sequence). The CDR3 DNA reads TGTGCCAGCAGGTCCGGGACTAGCGGGACCAATGAGCAGTTCTTC. Translated, it gives CASRSGTSGTNEQFF. The whole variable domain, remainder taken from reference TRBV7-9 and TRBJ2-1, is DTGVSQNPRHKITKRGQNVTFRCDPISEHNRLYWYRQTLGQGPEFLTYFQNEAQLEKSRLLSDRFSAERPKGSFSTLEIQRTEQGDSAMYLCASRSGTSGTNEQFFGPGTRLTVL.

This clone was seen a handful of times. This chain uses TRBV7-8 with TRBJ2-1; 9 bases are a match to TRBD2. The trim removed 5 bases at V and 0 bases at J, leaving 5 bases unmatched. CDR1 is SGHVS and CDR2 is FQNEAQ in the germline V gene. This CDR3 has 16 amino acids. The CDR3 DNA reads as TGTGCCAGCAGCGACGATAGCGGGAGCTCCTACAATGAGCAGTTCTTC. Residues: CASSDDSGSSYNEQFF. Using reference TRBV7-8 and TRBJ2-1 for the parts outside the CDR3, the full variable domain is GAGVSQSPRYKVAKRGQDVALRCDPISGHVSLFWYQQALGQGPEFLTYFQNEAQLDKSGLPSDRFFAERPEGSVSTLKIQRTQQEDSAVYLCASSDDSGSSYNEQFFGPGTRLTVL.

The rearrangement uses TRBV28 and TRBJ2-2; D perhaps matches TRBD1 (6 bases). The CDR3 totals 18 residues. Germline V gene sequence: CDR1 MDHEN, CDR2 SYDVKM. V was pared by 4 bases and J by 2 bases, with 20 bases between. CDR3 DNA: TGTGCCAGCAGTTCCTTTTCGGATGGACAGATAAACACCGGGGAGCTGTTTTTT. Protein: CASSSFSDGQINTGELFF.

The chain couples TRBV27 to TRBJ1-1; D remains unclear. The CDR3 extends over 15 amino acids. The V gene lost 4 bases and the J gene lost 1 base, with 13 bases spanning the gap. In germline, CDR1 is MNHEY, CDR2 SMNVEV (reference sequence). The CDR3 DNA sequence: TGTGCCAGCAGTTACCGCTTAAGGGCGAACACTGAAGCTTTCTTT. Translation: CASSYRLRANTEAFF.

This chain connects TRBV11-2 to TRBJ2-1; D is unclear. Germline V gene sequence: CDR1 SGHAT, CDR2 FQNNGV. There are 12 residues in the CDR3. The V end was cut by 5 bases, the J end by 9 bases, with 11 bases between. CDR3 nucleotide sequence: TGTGCCAGCAGCCACAACGGCCTTGAGCAGTTCTTC. Its translation is CASSHNGLEQFF.

The chain employs TRBV9 and TRBJ2-5; TRBD2 aligns across 11 bases. With V trimmed by 4 bases and J by 5 bases, 7 bases remained unmatched. The CDR3 runs to 15 residues. Germline V gene data show CDR1 as SGDLS and CDR2 as YYNGEE. CDR3 sequence reads: CASSPPSGRRETQYF. DNA for the CDR3: TGTGCCAGCAGCCCCCCTAGCGGGAGGAGGGAGACCCAGTACTTC.

The rearrangement joins TRBV4-2 to TRBJ1-6; the D is unclear. Germline lookup yields CDR1 LGHNA and CDR2 YNFKEQ. V lost 5 bases and J 7 bases, leaving 9 bases between the germline ends. The CDR3 has 13 amino acids. CDR3 residues: CASSLTGNSPLHF. The CDR3 bases are TGTGCCAGCAGCTTGACGGGAAATTCACCCCTCCACTTT.

Concerning this clone itself: This could be a read error, since a much larger clone is one nucleotide away. The chain links TRBV7-3 to TRBJ1-1; D not resolved. V lost 5 bases to trimming and J lost 0 bases, with 7 bases between them. Germline CDR1 SGHTA, CDR2 FQGTGA. This CDR3 is built from 13 residues. The CDR3 DNA follows: TGTGCCAGCAGCCCCTACCTGAACACTGAAGCTTTCTTT. Its translation is CASSPYLNTEAFF.